The 27 T cell receptor beta chains listed next were all sequenced from one sample in a study of T cell responses to AZD1222 COVID-19 vaccine. Clones were sequenced by immunoSEQ multiplex PCR, and TCRdb holds only the in-frame ones, with some missing. There are about 100,000 clones in the sample; around 89% occur only once, and 6.6% lies in the top ten. The specimen was peripheral blood, collected on day 0 of AZD1222 vaccination. Receptors originate from an adult in good health.

This rearrangement joins TRBV5-1 to TRBJ2-7; 7 positions match TRBD1. Germline CDR1 is SGHRS and CDR2 is YFSETQ. The CDR3 extends over 14 amino acids. V shed 4 bases and J 2 bases; nucleotides not matched to a gene: 6. CDR3 DNA: TGCGCCAGCAGCCTGACAGGGACCACCTACGAGCAGTACTTC. It translates to CASSLTGTTYEQYF.

The V gene is TRBV27, the J gene TRBJ1-6; 10 positions match TRBD1. CDR3 length: 14 amino acids. The V gene's germline CDR1 is MNHEY and CDR2 SMNVEV (reference sequence). Losses at the gene ends were 3 bases for V and 7 bases for J; bases not matched to a gene: 0. The CDR3 DNA sequence: TGTGCCAGCAGTTTGGACAGGGGGAATTCACCCCTCCACTTT. It yields the protein CASSLDRGNSPLHF.

The chain carries TRBV6-5 and TRBJ1-2; D is possibly TRBD1 (5 bases). The V end was cut by 6 bases, the J end by 2 bases, with 13 bases between. Germline lookup yields CDR1 MNHEY and CDR2 SVGAGI. The CDR3 is 14 residues long. Here the CDR3 reads CASSPRAGNYGYTF. The CDR3 DNA follows: TGTGCCAGCAGCCCCCGGGCAGGGAACTATGGCTACACCTTC.

This clone appeared a single time. This chain joins TRBV4-3 and TRBJ1-1; D gene uncertain. In germline, CDR1 is LGHNA, CDR2 YSLEER. The CDR3 extends over 13 amino acids. Trimming took off 0 bases at V and 7 bases at J, with 9 bases between the two ends. CDR3 nucleotide sequence: TGCGCCAGCAGCCAAGATACGGGGAGTGAAGCTTTCTTT. As protein: CASSQDTGSEAFF.

This chain connects TRBV7-9 to TRBJ2-7, with TRBD2 matching 8 bases. CDR3 length equals 13 residues. J was trimmed by 7 bases and V by 7 bases; bases with no gene match: 9. Looked up from germline, CDR1 is SEHNR and CDR2 is FQNEAQ (reference sequence). CDR3 nucleotides: TGTGCCAGCACCGAGGGGACTAGGGGGGAGCAGTACTTC. This translates into CASTEGTRGEQYF.

The chain combines TRBV11-3 with TRBJ2-2, with D possibly called TRBD1 or TRBD2 (5 bases each). Trimming took 5 bases from V and 13 from J, leaving 20 bases between them. Germline CDR1 reads SGHNT; CDR2 reads YENEEA. This CDR3 is built from 14 residues. The CDR3 protein is CASSPGPPSGLLFF. The CDR3, as DNA: TGTGCCAGCAGCCCGGGACCCCCATCGGGCTTGCTGTTTTTT.

The chain is built from TRBV6-5 and TRBJ1-2; a weak D match, TRBD1 (6 bases). The CDR3 is made up of 12 amino acids. Deletions cut 2 bases from V and 8 bases from J, with 9 bases between. Germline-derived CDR1 and CDR2 are MNHEY and SVGAGI. The CDR3 protein is CASSYRGLGYTF. The CDR3 DNA sequence: TGTGCCAGCAGTTACCGGGGGCTGGGCTACACCTTC.

CDR3 sequence (DNA): TGTGCCAGCAGCTTGGTAGCCTCGGTGGGGCGAATTAGGTCCTACGAGCAGTACTTC. Its protein is CASSLVASVGRIRSYEQYF. The chain links TRBV5-6 to TRBJ2-7; perhaps TRBD1 as D (5 bases). V lost 0 bases and J lost 1, with 23 bases in between. Germline assignment: CDR1 SGHDT and CDR2 YYEEEE. CDR3 length: 19 amino acids.

The J gene is TRBJ1-2, the V gene TRBV28, with D possibly being TRBD1 (5 bases). Trimming pared 5 bases from V and 10 bases from J, leaving 14 bases between. The CDR3 consists of 12 residues. Looked up from germline, CDR1 is MDHEN and CDR2 is SYDVKM. CDR3 amino acids: CASSVPTDAYTF. CDR3 bases: TGTGCCAGCAGTGTCCCGACAGACGCCTACACCTTC.

The chain has TRBV18 and TRBJ1-1; D remains unclear. This CDR3 spans 12 amino acids. Germline CDR1 reads KGHSH; CDR2 reads LQKENI. Trimming pared 6 bases from V and 6 bases from J, leaving 11 bases between. The CDR3 coding sequence is TGTGCCAGCTCCCCGCGCTCTGCTGAAGCTTTCTTT. Translated, it gives CASSPRSAEAFF.

This sequence joins TRBV7-2 and TRBJ2-1, with 7 bases fitting TRBD2. The CDR3 length is 15 residues. Germline loops: CDR1 SGHTA, CDR2 FQGNSA. The ends lost 5 bases at V and 8 bases at J; junction bases unmatched: 12. CDR3 coding DNA: TGTGCCAGCAGCACTGCGACTAGCCGGTCCGATGAGCAGTTCTTC. This codes for CASSTATSRSDEQFF.

V is TRBV11-1 and J is TRBJ2-1; 10 bases are a match to TRBD1. Germline V CDR1 and CDR2: SGHAT, FQDESV (reference sequence). The CDR3 is 14 amino acids. The junction had 2 bases not matched to a gene; V was cut back by 6 bases and J by 3 bases. CDR3 DNA: TGTGCCAGCAGTGGGGACAGGGGCTACAATGAGCAGTTCTTC. Amino acids: CASSGDRGYNEQFF.

The rearrangement links TRBV28 to TRBJ1-5, with 9 bases aligning to TRBD1. This CDR3 has 14 residues. The germline V gene encodes CDR1 MDHEN and CDR2 SYDVKM. The CDR3 DNA sequence: TGTGCTCACGGGGGGACAGGGTTCAATCAGCCCCAGCATTTT. Translating it yields CAHGGTGFNQPQHF.

CDR3 DNA sequence: TGCAGTGCTAGTGAGGTCGGCCAGGGATTGAATCAGCCCCAGCATTTT. It yields the protein CSASEVGQGLNQPQHF. This chain joins TRBV20-1 and TRBJ1-5, with a possible D match to TRBD1 (5 bases). Germline V CDR1 and CDR2: DFQATT, SNEGSKA (reference sequence). V dropped 3 bases and J dropped 4 bases, with 19 bases sitting between them. The CDR3 runs to 16 residues.

The gene calls are TRBV10-3 and TRBJ2-7; maybe TRBD2 (5 bases). Germline lookup yields CDR1 ENHRY and CDR2 SYGVKD. V was shortened by 6 bases and J by 6 bases, with 9 bases between the two germline ends. The CDR3 is made up of 11 amino acids. CDR3 nucleotides: TGTGCCATCAGCGGTACTAGCGAGCAGTACTTC. The encoded protein is CAISGTSEQYF.

The J gene is TRBJ1-4, the V gene TRBV9; 8 bases line up with TRBD1. V lost 5 bases and J lost 2; bases outside the gene matches: 5. Germline V lookup: CDR1 SGDLS, CDR2 YYNGEE. The CDR3 covers 15 residues. The CDR3, as DNA: TGTGCCAGCAGTTACGGGACAGGCACTAATGAAAAACTGTTTTTT. Its translation is CASSYGTGTNEKLFF.

The chain has TRBV12-3 or TRBV12-4 and TRBJ2-3; the D is unclear. Trimming pared 3 bases from V and 2 bases from J, leaving 6 bases between. The CDR3 covers 13 residues. CDR3 protein: CASSLGFTDTQYF. The DNA for the CDR3 is TGTGCCAGCAGTTTGGGGTTCACAGATACGCAGTATTTT.

The chain joins TRBV3-1 (or the pseudogene TRBV3-2) to TRBJ1-1; D may be TRBD1 (5 bases). The CDR3 runs 14 residues. Germline CDR1 and CDR2: LGHDT and YNNKEL (reference sequence). Trimming cost V 3 bases and J 4 bases, with 12 bases left between them. This CDR3 is CASSHAGGSTEAFF. The CDR3 nucleotides read TGTGCCAGCAGCCATGCGGGGGGAAGCACTGAAGCTTTCTTT.

Only a few counts were recorded for this clone. The V call is TRBV9, the J call TRBJ1-5; 8 nucleotides align to TRBD1. J was trimmed by 5 bases and V by 3 bases; bases with no gene match: 7. The CDR3 has 15 residues. Germline assignment: CDR1 SGDLS and CDR2 YYNGEE. The CDR3 loop is CASSGRGRSDQPQHF. The CDR3 DNA reads as TGTGCCAGCAGCGGCAGGGGGCGAAGCGATCAGCCCCAGCATTTT.

The rearrangement uses TRBV18 and TRBJ2-7, with TRBD1 matching 7 bases. The CDR3 has 14 amino acids. V dropped 2 bases and J dropped 3; count of bases not matched to a gene: 4. CDR1 is KGHSH, CDR2 LQKENI, per germline. Here the CDR3 DNA reads TGTGCCAGCTCACCAGGGGACAGCCTCTACGAGCAGTACTTC. This encodes CASSPGDSLYEQYF.

This chain uses TRBV4-2 with TRBJ2-3; TRBD1 or TRBD2 may be the D gene (5 bases each). The CDR3 has 15 residues. V was pared by 1 base and J by 4 bases, with 12 bases between. Germline CDR1 reads LGHNA; CDR2 reads YNFKEQ. The CDR3 region has the DNA TGTGCCAGCAGCCAAGGTCTCCGGGGCCCAGATACGCAGTATTTT. Its protein is CASSQGLRGPDTQYF.

V gene TRBV29-1 combines with J gene TRBJ2-1, with TRBD2 matching 8 bases. This CDR3 spans 14 amino acids. The germline V gene has CDR1 SQVTM and CDR2 ANQGSEA. V was clipped by 7 bases and J by 4 bases; unmatched bases: 9. CDR3 in amino acids: CSATPSGPYNEQFF. The CDR3 DNA sequence: TGCAGCGCAACCCCTAGCGGGCCTTACAATGAGCAGTTCTTC.

V usage is TRBV18 and J usage is TRBJ1-2; no definite D call. V gave up 1 base and J gave up 8 bases, with 14 bases separating them. The germline V gene has CDR1 KGHSH and CDR2 LQKENI. The CDR3 consists of 14 residues. CDR3: CASSPQSGLEGYTF. CDR3 sequence (DNA): TGTGCCAGCTCACCACAATCGGGGTTGGAAGGCTACACCTTC.

V and J are TRBV12-3 or TRBV12-4 and TRBJ1-1; perhaps TRBD1 as D (6 bases). The V and J ends lost 7 bases and 3 bases respectively, with 12 bases between them. The CDR3 has 13 residues. The CDR3 region is CASNQQGDTEAFF. CDR3 DNA: TGTGCCAGCAACCAACAGGGTGACACTGAAGCTTTCTTT.

The chain carries TRBV15 and TRBJ2-1; D is tentatively TRBD1 or TRBD2 (6 bases each). Germline V lookup: CDR1 LNHNV, CDR2 YYDKDF (reference sequence). CDR3 length: 16 residues. The V end lost 4 bases, the J end lost 4 bases, and 17 bases lay between the germline ends. CDR3 nucleotide sequence: TGTGCCACCAGCAAGACTGGAAAGGGGGGTTACAATGAGCAGTTCTTC. Its translation: CATSKTGKGGYNEQFF.

Only one count was recorded for this clone. The V and J genes are TRBV25-1 and TRBJ2-3; TRBD1 matches 7 bases. The CDR3 is 13 amino acids. CDR1 MGHDK and CDR2 SYGVNS come from the germline V gene. V dropped 7 bases and J dropped 4; count of bases not matched to a gene: 5. CDR3 amino acids: CASMKGGSDTQYF. CDR3 DNA sequence: TGTGCCAGCATGAAAGGGGGCTCAGATACGCAGTATTTT.

The chain couples TRBV7-2 to TRBJ1-1; D ambiguous. With 1 base removed from V and 4 bases from J, the gap between germline ends came to 10 bases. CDR3 size: 14 residues. Germline CDR1 and CDR2: SGHTA and FQGNSA. This CDR3 reads CASSLGGGITEAFF. Here the CDR3 DNA reads TGTGCCAGCAGCTTAGGGGGTGGAATCACTGAAGCTTTCTTT. The variable domain in full, with the rest retrieved from reference TRBV7-2 and TRBJ1-1, is GAGVSQSPSNKVTEKGKDVELRCDPISGHTALYWYRQSLGQGLEFLIYFQGNSAPDKSGLPSDRFSAERTGGSVSTLTIQRTQQEDSAVYLCASSLGGGITEAFFGQGTRLTVV.